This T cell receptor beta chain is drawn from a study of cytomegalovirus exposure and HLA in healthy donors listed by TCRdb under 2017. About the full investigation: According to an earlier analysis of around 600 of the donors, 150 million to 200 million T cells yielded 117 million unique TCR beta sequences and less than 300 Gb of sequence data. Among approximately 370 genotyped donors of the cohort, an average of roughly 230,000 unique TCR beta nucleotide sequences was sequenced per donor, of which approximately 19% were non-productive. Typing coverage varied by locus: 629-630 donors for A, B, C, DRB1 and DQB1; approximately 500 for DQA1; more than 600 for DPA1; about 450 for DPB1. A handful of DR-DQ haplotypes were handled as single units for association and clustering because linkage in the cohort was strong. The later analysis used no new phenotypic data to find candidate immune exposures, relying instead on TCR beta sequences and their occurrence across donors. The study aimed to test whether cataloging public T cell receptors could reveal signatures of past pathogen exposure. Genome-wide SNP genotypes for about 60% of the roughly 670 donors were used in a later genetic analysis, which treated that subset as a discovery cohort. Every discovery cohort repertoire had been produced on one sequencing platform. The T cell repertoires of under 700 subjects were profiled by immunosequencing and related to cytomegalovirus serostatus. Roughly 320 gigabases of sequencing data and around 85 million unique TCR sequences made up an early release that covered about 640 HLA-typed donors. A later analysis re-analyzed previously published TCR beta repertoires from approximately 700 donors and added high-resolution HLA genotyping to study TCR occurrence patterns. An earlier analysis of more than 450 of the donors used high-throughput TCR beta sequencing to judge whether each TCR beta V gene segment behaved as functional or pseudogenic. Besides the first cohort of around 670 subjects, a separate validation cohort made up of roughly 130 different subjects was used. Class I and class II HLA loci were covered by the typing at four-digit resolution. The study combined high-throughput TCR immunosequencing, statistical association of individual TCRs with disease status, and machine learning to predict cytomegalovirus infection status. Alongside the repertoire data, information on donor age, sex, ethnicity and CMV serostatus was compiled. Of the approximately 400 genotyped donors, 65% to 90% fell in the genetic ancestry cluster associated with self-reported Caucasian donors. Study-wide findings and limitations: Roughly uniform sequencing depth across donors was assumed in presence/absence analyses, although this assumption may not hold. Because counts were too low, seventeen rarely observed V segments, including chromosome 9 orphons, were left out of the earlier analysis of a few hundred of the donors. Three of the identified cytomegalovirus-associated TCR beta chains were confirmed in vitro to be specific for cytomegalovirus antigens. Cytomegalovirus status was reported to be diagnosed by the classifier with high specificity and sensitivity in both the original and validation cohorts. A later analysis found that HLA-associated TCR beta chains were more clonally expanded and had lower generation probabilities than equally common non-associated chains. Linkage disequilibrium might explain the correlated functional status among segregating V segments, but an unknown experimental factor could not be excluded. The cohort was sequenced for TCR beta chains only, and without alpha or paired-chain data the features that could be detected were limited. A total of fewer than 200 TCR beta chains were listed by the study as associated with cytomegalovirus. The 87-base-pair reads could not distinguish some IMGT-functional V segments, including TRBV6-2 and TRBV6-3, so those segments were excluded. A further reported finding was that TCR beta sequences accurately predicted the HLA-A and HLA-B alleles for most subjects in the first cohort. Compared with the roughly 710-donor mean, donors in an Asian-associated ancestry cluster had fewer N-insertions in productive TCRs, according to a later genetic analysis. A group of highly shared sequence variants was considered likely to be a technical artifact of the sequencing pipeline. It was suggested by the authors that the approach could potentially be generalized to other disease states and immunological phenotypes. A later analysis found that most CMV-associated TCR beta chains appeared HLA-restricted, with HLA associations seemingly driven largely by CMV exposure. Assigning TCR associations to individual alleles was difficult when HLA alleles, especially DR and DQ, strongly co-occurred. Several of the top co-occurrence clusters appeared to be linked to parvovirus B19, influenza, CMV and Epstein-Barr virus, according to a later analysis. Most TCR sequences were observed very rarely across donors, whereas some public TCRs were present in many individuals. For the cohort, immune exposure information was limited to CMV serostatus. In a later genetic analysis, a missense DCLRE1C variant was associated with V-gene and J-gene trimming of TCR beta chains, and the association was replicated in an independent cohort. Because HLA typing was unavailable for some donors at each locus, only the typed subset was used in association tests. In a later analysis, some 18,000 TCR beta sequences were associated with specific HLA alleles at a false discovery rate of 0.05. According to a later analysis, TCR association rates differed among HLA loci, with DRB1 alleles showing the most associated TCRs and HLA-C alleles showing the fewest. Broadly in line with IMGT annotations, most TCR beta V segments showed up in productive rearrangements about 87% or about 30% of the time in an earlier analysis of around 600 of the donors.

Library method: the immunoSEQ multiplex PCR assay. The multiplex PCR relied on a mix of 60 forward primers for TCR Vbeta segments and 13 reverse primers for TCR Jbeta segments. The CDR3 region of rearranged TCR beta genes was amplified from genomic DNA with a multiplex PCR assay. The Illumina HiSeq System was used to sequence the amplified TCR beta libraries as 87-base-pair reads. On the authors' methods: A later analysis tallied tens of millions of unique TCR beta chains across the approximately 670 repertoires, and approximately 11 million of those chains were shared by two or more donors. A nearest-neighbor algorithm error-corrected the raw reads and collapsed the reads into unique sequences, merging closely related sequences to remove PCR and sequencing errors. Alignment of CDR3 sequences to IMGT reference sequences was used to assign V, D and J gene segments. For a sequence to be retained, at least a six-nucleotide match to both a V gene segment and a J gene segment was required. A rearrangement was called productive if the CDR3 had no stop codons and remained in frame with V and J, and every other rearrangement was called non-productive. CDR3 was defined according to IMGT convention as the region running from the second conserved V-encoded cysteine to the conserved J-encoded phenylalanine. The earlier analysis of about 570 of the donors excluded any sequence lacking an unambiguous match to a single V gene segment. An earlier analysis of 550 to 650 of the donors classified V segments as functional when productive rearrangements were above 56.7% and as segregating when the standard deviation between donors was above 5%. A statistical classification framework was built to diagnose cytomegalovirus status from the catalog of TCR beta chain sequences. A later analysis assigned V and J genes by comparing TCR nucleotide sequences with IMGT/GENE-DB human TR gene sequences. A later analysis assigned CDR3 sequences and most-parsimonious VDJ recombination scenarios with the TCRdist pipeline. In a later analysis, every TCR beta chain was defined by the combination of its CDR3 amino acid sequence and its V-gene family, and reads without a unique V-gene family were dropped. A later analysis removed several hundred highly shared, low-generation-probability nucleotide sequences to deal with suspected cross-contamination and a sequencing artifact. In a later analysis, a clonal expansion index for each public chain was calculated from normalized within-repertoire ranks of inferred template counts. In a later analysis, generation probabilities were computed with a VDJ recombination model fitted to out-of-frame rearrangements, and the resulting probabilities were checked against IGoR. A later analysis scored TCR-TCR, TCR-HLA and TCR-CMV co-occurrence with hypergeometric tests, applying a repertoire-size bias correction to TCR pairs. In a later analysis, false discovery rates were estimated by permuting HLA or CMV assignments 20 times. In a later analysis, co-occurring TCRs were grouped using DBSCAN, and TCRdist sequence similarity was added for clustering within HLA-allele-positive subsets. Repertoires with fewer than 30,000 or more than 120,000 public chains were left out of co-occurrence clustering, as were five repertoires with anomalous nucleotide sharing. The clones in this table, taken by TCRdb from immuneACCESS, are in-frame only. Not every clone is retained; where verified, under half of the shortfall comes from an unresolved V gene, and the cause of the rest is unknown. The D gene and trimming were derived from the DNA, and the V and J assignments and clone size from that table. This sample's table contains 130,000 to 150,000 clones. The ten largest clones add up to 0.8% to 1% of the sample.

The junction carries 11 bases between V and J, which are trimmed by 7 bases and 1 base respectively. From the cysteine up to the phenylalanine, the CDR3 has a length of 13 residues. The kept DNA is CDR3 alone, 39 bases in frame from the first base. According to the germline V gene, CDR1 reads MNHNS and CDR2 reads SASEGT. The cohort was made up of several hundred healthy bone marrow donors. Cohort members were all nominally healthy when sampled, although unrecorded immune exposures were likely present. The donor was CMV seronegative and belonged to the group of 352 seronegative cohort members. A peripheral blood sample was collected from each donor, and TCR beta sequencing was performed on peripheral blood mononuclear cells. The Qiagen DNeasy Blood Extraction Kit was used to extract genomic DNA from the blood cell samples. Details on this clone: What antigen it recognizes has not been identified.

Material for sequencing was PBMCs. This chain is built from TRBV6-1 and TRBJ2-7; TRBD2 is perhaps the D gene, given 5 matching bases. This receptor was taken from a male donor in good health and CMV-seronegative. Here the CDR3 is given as CASTFAGSYEQYF. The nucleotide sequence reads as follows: TGTGCCAGCACCTTCGCGGGTTCCTACGAGCAGTACTTC.